Each of the 28 T cell receptor beta chains below was sequenced from the same sample in a study of control samples from healthy donors and cancer patients. Sequenced by immunoSEQ multiplex PCR; TCRdb stores in-frame clones only, minus some. Here the sample spans 400,000 to 500,000 clones, roughly 90% being singletons. The source material was PBMCs. These receptors all stem from a man aged 35-49 years with head and neck cancer.

The rearrangement links TRBV6-6 to TRBJ2-2; perhaps TRBD2 as D (6 bases). Trimming removed 0 bases from V and 4 bases from J, with 12 bases in between. The CDR3 extends over 16 amino acids. CDR1 and CDR2 from the germline V gene are MNHNY and SVGAGI (reference sequence). The DNA for the CDR3 is TGTGCCAGCAGTTACTCGATCCGGGGGAGCACCGGGGAGCTGTTTTTT. Its protein is CASSYSIRGSTGELFF.

The V call is TRBV7-9, the J call TRBJ2-7, with a weak D call TRBD2 (6 bases). V gave up 0 bases and J gave up 13 bases, with 16 bases separating them. The CDR3 loop spans 13 amino acids. Germline V gene sequence: CDR1 SEHNR, CDR2 FQNEAQ (reference sequence). DNA of the CDR3: TGTGCCAGCAGCTTAGCGAGGGAGGCTCAGTTTTACTTC. This encodes CASSLAREAQFYF.

The chain couples TRBV10-3 to TRBJ1-5, with D unclear. With 1 base removed from V and 9 bases from J, the gap between germline ends came to 10 bases. The CDR3 covers 13 residues. Germline V gene sequence: CDR1 ENHRY, CDR2 SYGVKD. CDR3 nucleotide sequence: TGTGCCATCAGTGAGTACTCCCAAGGGCCCCAGCATTTT. Residues: CAISEYSQGPQHF.

This clone was found a few times. The genes are TRBV7-9 and TRBJ2-7, with 9 bases identical to TRBD1. The germline gives CDR1 SEHNR, CDR2 FQNEAQ (reference sequence). CDR3 length equals 15 residues. The J segment lost 3 bases and the V segment lost 1 base, leaving 4 bases of the junction unmatched. The CDR3 sequence: CASSLDRGRSYEQYF. DNA for the CDR3: TGTGCCAGCAGCTTAGACAGGGGGCGCAGCTACGAGCAGTACTTC.

In its sample, this clone was seen once. The CDR3: CSVPPRQGAENTEAFF. CDR3 sequence (DNA): TGCAGCGTCCCCCCTCGACAGGGGGCAGAGAACACTGAAGCTTTCTTT. This chain links TRBV29-1 with TRBJ1-1; TRBD1 agrees at 10 bases. This CDR3 is 16 amino acids long. Losses at the gene ends were 6 bases for V and 1 base for J; bases not matched to a gene: 11. Looked up from germline, CDR1 is SQVTM and CDR2 is ANQGSEA. The entire variable domain, with the rest obtained from reference TRBV29-1 and TRBJ1-1, is as follows: SAVISQKPSRDICQRGTSLTIQCQVDSQVTMMFWYRQQPGQSLTLIATANQGSEATYESGFVIDKFPISRPNLTFSTLTVSNMSPEDSSIYLCSVPPRQGAENTEAFFGQGTRLTVV.

The gene calls are TRBV9 and TRBJ2-1, with D hard to call. With 3 bases removed from V and 0 bases from J, the gap between germline ends came to 10 bases. Germline V CDR1 and CDR2: SGDLS, YYNGEE. CDR3 length: 15 residues. The CDR3 loop is CASSGSTSSYNEQFF. CDR3 sequence (DNA): TGTGCCAGCAGCGGGAGTACGAGCTCCTACAATGAGCAGTTCTTC.

This chain connects TRBV4-1 to TRBJ2-5, with TRBD2 as a possible D gene (6 bases). The CDR3 sequence is 14 residues long. CDR1 MGHRA and CDR2 YSYEKL come from the germline V gene. V lost 2 bases and J lost 5, with 12 bases in between. As DNA, the CDR3 is TGCGCCAGCAGCCAACCAAATCGGGGGGAGACCCAGTACTTC. It codes for CASSQPNRGETQYF.

V gene TRBV28 combines with J gene TRBJ2-5; D possibly corresponds to TRBD1 (6 bases). The CDR3 spans 14 residues. Deletions cut 3 bases from V and 5 bases from J, with 13 bases between. Per germline, CDR1 MDHEN and CDR2 SYDVKM. CDR3 in amino acids: CASSFTRGGETQYF. In DNA, the CDR3 is TGTGCCAGCAGTTTCACCAGGGGTGGGGAGACCCAGTACTTC.

This chain connects TRBV5-5 to TRBJ1-3; no clear D gene. Trimming stripped 4 bases from V and 0 bases from J, with 14 bases between. This CDR3 has 16 amino acids. Per germline, CDR1 SGHKS and CDR2 YYEKEE (reference sequence). Written as DNA, the CDR3 is TGTGCCAGCAGCCCGGAAGTGAGTTCCTCTGGAAACACCATATATTTT. Its protein is CASSPEVSSSGNTIYF.

V usage is TRBV5-4 and J usage is TRBJ2-5; 15 bases line up with TRBD2. This CDR3 comprises 17 residues. Germline CDR1 reads SGHNT; CDR2 reads YYREEE (reference sequence). V lost 4 bases to trimming and J lost 4 bases; unmatched junction nucleotides: 8. The CDR3 loop is CASSPGLAGGASETQYF. The CDR3 DNA sequence: TGTGCCAGCAGCCCAGGACTAGCGGGGGGGGCGTCAGAGACCCAGTACTTC.

The genes are TRBV6-5 and TRBJ2-1; possible D gene TRBD2, 6 bases. The CDR3 totals 13 residues. Germline CDR1 reads MNHEY; CDR2 reads SVGAGI. Trimming removed 5 bases from V and 3 bases from J, with 8 bases in between. CDR3 coding DNA: TGTGCCAGCAGTATAGCGGTCTACAATGAGCAGTTCTTC. Translation gives CASSIAVYNEQFF.

V and J are TRBV6-5 and TRBJ1-1; unclear D gene. Germline values: CDR1 MNHEY, CDR2 SVGAGI. V lost 5 bases and J 1 base, leaving 11 bases between the germline ends. CDR3 length equals 14 residues. CDR3 DNA sequence: TGTGCCAGCAGTCGCGTGGGCTCGAACACTGAAGCTTTCTTT. Its translation is CASSRVGSNTEAFF.

This clone was recorded once. V usage is TRBV10-3 and J usage is TRBJ1-5; 8 nucleotides match TRBD1. V lost 3 bases to trimming and J lost 5 bases; unmatched junction nucleotides: 6. Germline CDR1 ENHRY, CDR2 SYGVKD. This CDR3 comprises 15 residues. The CDR3 sequence: CAISDLGQGDQPQHF. In nucleotides, the CDR3 is TGTGCCATCAGTGACCTTGGACAGGGTGATCAGCCCCAGCATTTT.

A single count supports this clone. CDR3 coding DNA: TGTGCCAGTAGTAGACCGGGACAGGGGTACAATGAGCAGTTCTTC. It codes for CASSRPGQGYNEQFF. The chain is built from TRBV19 and TRBJ2-1; 10 bases agree with TRBD1. This CDR3 spans 15 amino acids. The J segment lost 4 bases and the V segment lost 4 bases, leaving 4 bases of the junction unmatched. CDR1 is LNHDA, CDR2 SQIVND, per germline (reference sequence).

The chain joins TRBV12-3 or TRBV12-4 to TRBJ1-2; 9 nucleotides agree with TRBD1. This CDR3 has 13 amino acids. V lost 5 bases, J lost 4 bases, and 2 bases stayed unmatched. The CDR3 bases are TGTGCCAGCAGTGGGACAGGGATCTATGGCTACACCTTC. Amino acids: CASSGTGIYGYTF.

For the CDR3, the DNA is TGTGCCAGCAGCCCCTTCTCGACAGGGGCTGGTGAAAAACTGTTTTTT. It translates to CASSPFSTGAGEKLFF. The chain combines TRBV9 with TRBJ1-4, with TRBD1 matching 8 bases. Germline assignment: CDR1 SGDLS and CDR2 YYNGEE. V lost 4 bases, J lost 7 bases, and 12 bases stayed unmatched. CDR3 length: 16 residues.

This clone appeared a few times. This rearrangement joins TRBV19 to TRBJ1-5; a weak D match, TRBD1 (6 bases). CDR1 is LNHDA and CDR2 is SQIVND in the germline V gene (reference sequence). V lost 4 bases to trimming and J lost 0 bases, with 10 bases between them. CDR3 size: 15 residues. The CDR3 is CASSNTGNSNQPQHF. The CDR3 DNA reads as TGTGCCAGTAGTAACACAGGGAATAGCAATCAGCCCCAGCATTTT.

The chain uses TRBV20-1 and TRBJ2-7; D is uncertain. Germline CDR1 is DFQATT and CDR2 is SNEGSKA (reference sequence). Trimming left V 3 bases short and J 5 bases short, with 14 bases between. The CDR3 loop spans 13 amino acids. This chain's CDR3 is CSASPRGRDEQYF. DNA of the CDR3: TGCAGTGCTAGTCCACGAGGACGTGACGAGCAGTACTTC.

This chain links TRBV28 with TRBJ2-2, with 9 nucleotides matching TRBD1. The CDR3 is made up of 15 amino acids. The germline gives CDR1 MDHEN, CDR2 SYDVKM. The V segment lost 5 bases and the J segment 7 bases; nucleotides outside the gene matches: 8. This CDR3 is CASSTYRGPGGELFF. CDR3 coding DNA: TGTGCCAGCAGTACCTACAGGGGGCCCGGCGGGGAGCTGTTTTTT.

The chain is built from TRBV18 and TRBJ1-1; D ambiguous. From germline, CDR1 is KGHSH and CDR2 LQKENI. V lost 3 bases to trimming and J lost 7 bases, with 15 bases between them. The CDR3 extends over 14 amino acids. The CDR3 DNA follows: TGTGCCAGCTCACCTTCTTTTGGTAATAGTGAAGCTTTCTTT. Its protein product is CASSPSFGNSEAFF.

The chain links TRBV5-4 to TRBJ1-3; D remains ambiguous. V dropped 1 base and J dropped 0 bases, with 2 bases sitting between them. The germline V gene encodes CDR1 SGHNT and CDR2 YYREEE (reference sequence). This CDR3 is 13 amino acids long. DNA of the CDR3: TGTGCCAGCAGCTTGATCTCTGGAAACACCATATATTTT. Amino acid sequence: CASSLISGNTIYF.

The chain couples TRBV30 to TRBJ2-7; D gene unclear. Deletions cut 0 bases from V and 4 bases from J, with 7 bases between. Germline V gene lookup returns CDR1 GTSNPN and CDR2 SVGIG (reference sequence). The CDR3 has 12 residues. The DNA for the CDR3 is TGTGCCTGGAGTGTACAAGGGTACGAGCAGTACTTC. This sequence encodes CAWSVQGYEQYF.

J is TRBJ1-5 and V is TRBV6-5, with TRBD1 matching 7 bases. The J segment lost 0 bases and the V segment lost 6 bases, leaving 5 bases of the junction unmatched. Germline V gene sequence: CDR1 MNHEY, CDR2 SVGAGI. This CDR3 comprises 15 residues. CDR3 amino acids: CASSRGQNSNQPQHF. DNA of the CDR3: TGTGCCAGCAGCCGGGGACAGAATAGCAATCAGCCCCAGCATTTT.

The chain carries TRBV5-1 and TRBJ1-2; weak D call: TRBD1 (5 bases). V shed 4 bases and J shed 0 bases, with 13 bases lying between them. Germline CDR1 is SGHRS and CDR2 is YFSETQ. The CDR3 contains 15 residues. The chain's CDR3 is CASSVGTVANYGYTF. CDR3 nucleotides: TGCGCCAGCAGCGTTGGGACCGTAGCTAACTATGGCTACACCTTC.

The rearrangement links TRBV10-3 to TRBJ1-2; 10 bases are a match to TRBD1. J lost 6 bases, V lost 6 bases, and 4 bases had no gene match. Germline V gene data show CDR1 as ENHRY and CDR2 as SYGVKD. CDR3 length: 13 amino acids. CDR3 protein: CAISSTGGDGYTF. The CDR3 coding sequence is TGTGCCATCAGCTCGACAGGGGGCGATGGCTACACCTTC.

This clone was counted once. The chain couples TRBV13 to TRBJ2-5; TRBD1 matches at 8 bases. The germline V gene has CDR1 PRHDT and CDR2 FYEKMQ (reference sequence). J gave up 4 bases and V 5 bases, and 12 bases lay outside the gene matches. This CDR3 spans 16 amino acids. The CDR3 region has the DNA TGTGCCAGCAGCCCCCGACAGGGGAAGGGAAGAGAGACCCAGTACTTC. Protein sequence: CASSPRQGKGRETQYF.

The chain employs TRBV10-1 and TRBJ2-2; 10 bases line up with TRBD2. This CDR3 comprises 17 residues. Germline assignment: CDR1 WNHNN and CDR2 SYGVQD (reference sequence). The trim removed 0 bases at V and 2 bases at J, leaving 3 bases unmatched. CDR3 in DNA: TGCGCCAGCAGTGAGTCGTTAGCGGGAGGAAACACCGGGGAGCTGTTTTTT. This codes for CASSESLAGGNTGELFF.

CDR3: CASSIDRADTQYF. The CDR3 DNA sequence: TGTGCCAGTAGTATAGATCGGGCAGATACGCAGTATTTT. The J gene is TRBJ2-3, the V gene TRBV19; D remains unclear. V lost 0 bases and J 4 bases, leaving 5 bases between the germline ends. CDR1 is LNHDA, CDR2 SQIVND, per germline (reference sequence). This CDR3 comprises 13 residues. The full variable domain, completed using reference TRBV19 and TRBJ2-3, is DGGITQSPKYLFRKEGQNVTLSCEQNLNHDAMYWYRQDPGQGLRLIYYSQIVNDFQKGDIAEGYSVSREKKESFPLTVTSAQKNPTAFYLCASSIDRADTQYFGPGTRLTVL.